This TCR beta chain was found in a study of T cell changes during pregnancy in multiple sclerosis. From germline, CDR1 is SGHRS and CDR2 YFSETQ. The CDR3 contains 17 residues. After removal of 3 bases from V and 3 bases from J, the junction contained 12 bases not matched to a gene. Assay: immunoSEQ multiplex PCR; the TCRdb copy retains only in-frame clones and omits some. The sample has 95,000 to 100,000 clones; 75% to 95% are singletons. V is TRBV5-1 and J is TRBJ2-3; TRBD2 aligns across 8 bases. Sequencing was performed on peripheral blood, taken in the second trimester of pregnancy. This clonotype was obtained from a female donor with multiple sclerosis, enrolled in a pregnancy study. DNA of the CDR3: TGCGCCAGCAGCTCCCGACTCCCGGGACTAGGAACAGATACGCAGTATTTT. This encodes CASSSRLPGLGTDTQYF.